The source of this T cell receptor beta chain is a study of blood T cell repertoires in COVID-19. Background on the study: From T cells, B-cell-depleted T cells, or PBMCs came the material, which was cDNA or gDNA.

Authors' processing steps: For nucleated cells, counts were estimated from reference gene primer amplification. The method was immunoSEQ multiplex PCR; TCRdb's version includes in-frame clones alone and lacks a portion of them. The V and J calls and clone size come from that table; D and trimming were worked out from the DNA. The sample lists 300,000 to 350,000 clones, 87% occurring once. V lost 2 bases, J lost 11 bases, and 11 bases stayed unmatched. The CDR3 has 15 amino acids. The germline CDR1 and CDR2 sequences are SGHVS and FQNEAQ. Patients in Seattle were enrolled during active infection, then followed longitudinally.

The receptor's source is a man aged 25-40 years with COVID-19, enrolled during active disease. The chain joins TRBV7-8 to TRBJ1-1; 10 nucleotides match TRBD1. The sequenced material came from peripheral blood. CDR3 protein: CASSLSGQGIRGAFF. The DNA of the CDR3 is TGTGCCAGCAGCTTATCGGGACAGGGGATACGGGGGGCTTTCTTT.